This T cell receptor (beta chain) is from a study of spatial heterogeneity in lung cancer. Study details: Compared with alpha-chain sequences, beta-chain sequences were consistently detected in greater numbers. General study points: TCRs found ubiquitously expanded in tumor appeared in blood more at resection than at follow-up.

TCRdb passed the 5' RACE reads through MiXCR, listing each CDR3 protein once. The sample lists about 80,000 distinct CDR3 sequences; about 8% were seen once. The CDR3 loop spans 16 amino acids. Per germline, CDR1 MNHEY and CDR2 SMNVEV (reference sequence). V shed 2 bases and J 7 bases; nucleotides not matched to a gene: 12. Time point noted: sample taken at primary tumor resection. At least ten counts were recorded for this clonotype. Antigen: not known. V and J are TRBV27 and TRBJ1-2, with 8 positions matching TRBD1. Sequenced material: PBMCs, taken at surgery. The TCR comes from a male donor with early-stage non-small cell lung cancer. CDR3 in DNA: TGTGCCAGCAGTTTACTCCCCCTCGGACAGGGTGCTGGCTACACCTTC. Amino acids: CASSLLPLGQGAGYTF.